Listed below are T cell receptor beta chains from one sample, sequenced in a study of early T cells in non-severe SARS-CoV-2 infection. TCRdb redid the calling of the 5' RACE reads with MiXCR, one entry per CDR3 protein. Among 40,000 to 55,000 distinct CDR3 sequences listed, less than 8.5% were seen once. Sequencing was carried out using whole blood. These receptors were obtained from an adult who was a healthcare worker with PCR-confirmed SARS-CoV-2 infection or an uninfected control (not recorded which). The CDR3 runs from the conserved cysteine through the conserved F or W. Each record gives: V gene, clone size, J gene, D gene, CDR3 DNA, CDR3 protein. A D gene is named only where the DNA matches it firmly. Size is omitted from some rows. Given values are once, few, many or a class for expanded clones.

>TRBV2|many|TRBJ2-5|TRBD2
TGTGCCAGCAGTGAATTCCTAGCGGGGGGCGAAGAGACCCAGTACTTC
CASSEFLAGGEETQYF
>TRBV11-1|many|TRBJ2-7|TRBD1
TGTGCCAGCAGCACCAACAGGGGCTACGAGCAGTACTTC
CASSTNRGYEQYF
>TRBV6-2/TRBV6-3|many|TRBJ1-1|NA
TGTGCCAGCAGTTACAGATTGTTGAACACTGAAGCTTTCTTT
CASSYRLLNTEAFF
>TRBV12-2|NA|TRBJ1-1|NA
TGTGCAAGTCGCCCGGACAGGGGGCGCGAGACTGAAGCTTTCTTT
CASRPDRGRETEAFF
>TRBV12-3/TRBV12-4|few|TRBJ2-5|TRBD2
TGTGCCAGCAGGCCGACTAGCGGGATCGAGACCCAGTACTTC
CASRPTSGIETQYF
>TRBV24-1|many|TRBJ2-7|NA
TGTGCCACCAGTGATTTCTACGAGCAGTACTTC
CATSDFYEQYF
>TRBV9|many|TRBJ2-5|NA
TGTGCCAGCAGACAACCAGGGGACGAGACCCAGTACTTC
CASRQPGDETQYF
>TRBV6-2/TRBV6-3|many|TRBJ1-5|NA
TGTGCCAGCAGTTACTCGGGGGGGCGCAATCAGCCCCAGCATTTT
CASSYSGGRNQPQHF
>TRBV5-1|many|TRBJ2-2|NA
TGCGCCAGCAGCTGGGGCGGCGGGAACACCGGGGAGCTGTTTTTT
CASSWGGGNTGELFF
>TRBV2|NA|TRBJ1-1|NA
TGTGCCAGCAGTTTCGATTTGACGTTAGCTTTCTTT
CASSFDLTLAFF
>TRBV5-4|NA|TRBJ2-5|NA
TGTGCCAGCAGCTTGGCCCAGGGCCAAGAGACCCAGTACTTC
CASSLAQGQETQYF
>TRBV5-1|many|TRBJ2-2|NA
TGCGCCAGCAGCTTGGTCTTCACCGGGGAGCTGTTTTTT
CASSLVFTGELFF
>TRBV7-9|many|TRBJ1-4|NA
TGTGCCAGCAGCGTATCTGACCATGCACCTAATGAAAAACTGTTTTTT
CASSVSDHAPNEKLFF
>TRBV24-1|NA|TRBJ2-5|TRBD1
TGTGCCACCAATCGACCCTGGGGACAGGGTGAGACCCAGTACTTC
CATNRPWGQGETQYF
>TRBV18|NA|TRBJ2-7|NA
TGTGCCAGCTCACCCAGACAGCAAATCTACGAGCAGTACTTC
CASSPRQQIYEQYF
>TRBV20-1|medium-sized|TRBJ2-4|NA
TGCAGTGCTAGTTTCGGGCCCAGCACCTATCAGTACTTC
CSASFGPSTYQYF
>TRBV11-2|NA|TRBJ2-7|NA
TGTGCCAGCAGCACGACAGGAGCCTACGAGCAGTACTTC
CASSTTGAYEQYF
>TRBV19|NA|TRBJ2-1|NA
TGTGCCAGTAGTCCCCCCCCGTTACTGGTCCATGAGCAGTTCTTC
CASSPPPLLVHEQFF
>TRBV7-9|few|TRBJ1-5|NA
TGTGCCAGCAGCTTAGAAAGCAGTAGACAGCCCCAGCATTTT
CASSLESSRQPQHF
>TRBV7-6|NA|TRBJ2-2|NA
TGTGCCAGCAGCTCGGCTCCGCGGAAAATAACCGGGGAGCTGTTTTTT
CASSSAPRKITGELFF
>TRBV12-3/TRBV12-4|many|TRBJ1-3|NA
TGTGCCAGCAGTTCAGGGAATTTTGGAAACACCATATATTTT
CASSSGNFGNTIYF
>TRBV6-1|many|TRBJ1-5|TRBD1
TGTGCCAGCAGACCTACAGGGGGAGATCAGCCCCAGCATTTT
CASRPTGGDQPQHF
>TRBV6-4|NA|TRBJ2-3|NA
TGTGCCAGCAGTGCGGGGGACCCCACAGATACGCAGTATTTT
CASSAGDPTDTQYF
>TRBV5-1|few|TRBJ2-4|NA
TGCGCCAGCAGCCTAAACCTGGACTCACTAGCCAAAAACATTCAGTACTTC
CASSLNLDSLAKNIQYF
>TRBV9|many|TRBJ2-1|NA
TGTGCCAGCAGCGAGGCCCTCACTAGTTTCTATGAGCAGTTCTTC
CASSEALTSFYEQFF
>TRBV4-2|many|TRBJ1-3|NA
TGTGCCAGCAGCCGAGAACAGCTAACGGGAAACACCATATATTTT
CASSREQLTGNTIYF
>TRBV20-1|few|TRBJ2-4|NA
TGCAGTGTCCCCCGCTGGGGGGCGGGAAACATTCAGTACTTC
CSVPRWGAGNIQYF
>TRBV10-3|few|TRBJ2-3|NA
TGTGCCATCAGTGATCGCAGCAAGGCCACAGATACGCAGTATTTT
CAISDRSKATDTQYF
>TRBV6-5|many|TRBJ1-1|NA
TGTGCCAGCACAAATACAGGGAGGAACACTGAAGCTTTCTTT
CASTNTGRNTEAFF
>TRBV16|few|TRBJ2-6|NA
TGTGCCAGCAGTCAACACCCTAGCTCTGGGGCCAACGTCCTGACTTTC
CASSQHPSSGANVLTF
>TRBV7-7|few|TRBJ2-7|NA
TGTGCTAGCAGCTCCGCAGACAACACCTACGAGCAGTACTTC
CASSSADNTYEQYF
>TRBV7-2|NA|TRBJ2-6|NA
TGTGCCAGCAGCTTGTTACACTCTGGGGCCAACGTCCTGACTTTC
CASSLLHSGANVLTF
>TRBV20-1|NA|TRBJ2-7|TRBD2
TGCAGTGTAATTGGACTAGTGGGCGGTAGGGACGAGCAGTACTTC
CSVIGLVGGRDEQYF
>TRBV4-3|many|TRBJ2-3|NA
TGCGCCAGCAGCCAAGATCTACCCAGAAGCAGCACAGATACGCAGTATTTT
CASSQDLPRSSTDTQYF
>TRBV12-3/TRBV12-4|many|TRBJ2-7|TRBD2
TGTGCCAGCAGTCCAACTAGCGGGGGACTAACCGGGCAGTACTTC
CASSPTSGGLTGQYF
>TRBV2|NA|TRBJ2-1|NA
TGTGCCAGCAGCCGCTCACTTGGGGGGCCCTTTGAGCAGTTCTTC
CASSRSLGGPFEQFF
>TRBV6-2/TRBV6-3|few|TRBJ1-5|NA
TGTGCCAGCAGTTACAGGGAGGATAGCAATCAGCCCCAGCATTTT
CASSYREDSNQPQHF
>TRBV29-1|few|TRBJ2-5|TRBD1
TGCAGCGTTGATCAAGGGGGCCGGGAGACCCAGTACTTC
CSVDQGGRETQYF
>TRBV9|few|TRBJ1-5|NA
TGTGCCAGCAGCGTAAGGGACGATAGCAATCAGCCCCAGCATTTT
CASSVRDDSNQPQHF
>TRBV29-1|many|TRBJ2-7|TRBD2
TGCAGCGTTGGTAGCGGGGTGCTATACGAGCAGTACTTC
CSVGSGVLYEQYF
>TRBV12-3/TRBV12-4|few|TRBJ1-5|NA
TGTGCCAGCGGACGGACCAATCAGCCCCAGCATTTT
CASGRTNQPQHF
>TRBV2|few|TRBJ2-1|TRBD1
TGTGCCAGCCAGGAGGGACAGGCCTACAATGAGCAGTTCTTC
CASQEGQAYNEQFF
>TRBV20-1|NA|TRBJ1-1|NA
TGCAGTGCTAGAAGACTGGCCGAGACTGAAGCTTTCTTT
CSARRLAETEAFF
>TRBV6-5|many|TRBJ2-7|NA
TGTGCCAGCAGTTACTCTTCGAACAGGGACTACGAGCAGTACTTC
CASSYSSNRDYEQYF
>TRBV9|NA|TRBJ2-5|NA
TGTGCCAGCAGCGTAGTCGGCCAGTCACAAGAGACCCAGTACTTC
CASSVVGQSQETQYF
>TRBV12-3/TRBV12-4|few|TRBJ2-5|NA
TGTGCCAGCAGCCGCCCGCCCGACAGATATCAAGAGACCCAGTACTTC
CASSRPPDRYQETQYF
>TRBV28|many|TRBJ2-7|NA
TGTGCCAGCAGTTTATGGTCGGACCTTACTTTCCTCCCCCACGAGCAGTACTTC
CASSLWSDLTFLPHEQYF
>TRBV20-1|NA|TRBJ2-1|TRBD1
TGCAGTGCTACAGACAGGGGAAGCACCGATGAGCAGTTCTTC
CSATDRGSTDEQFF
>TRBV5-1|few|TRBJ1-2|NA
TGCGCCAGCAGCTTGGGAGGTTCGGGCAGTTATGGCTACACCTTC
CASSLGGSGSYGYTF
>TRBV3-1|few|TRBJ2-7|NA
TGTGCCAGCAGCACTAGCCACGAGCAGTACTTC
CASSTSHEQYF
>TRBV7-9|NA|TRBJ1-1|TRBD1
TGTGCCAGCAAGACAGGGGGCACTGAAGCTTTCTTT
CASKTGGTEAFF
>TRBV2|NA|TRBJ2-7|NA
TGTGCCCCATTTAGGGGGGGCGAATCCCGCGAGCAGTACTTC
CAPFRGGESREQYF
>TRBV30|many|TRBJ1-4|NA
TGTGCCTGGAGTGTACCGTCAGGGAAGAATGAAAAACTGTTTTTT
CAWSVPSGKNEKLFF
>TRBV4-3|NA|TRBJ2-1|TRBD2
TGCGCCAGCAGCCAAGGTTTCCGGGGGGATACTGAGCAGTTCTTC
CASSQGFRGDTEQFF
>TRBV20-1|many|TRBJ2-1|TRBD2
TGCAGTGCTTGGAGCGGGGTTTACAGCAATGAGCAGTTCTTC
CSAWSGVYSNEQFF